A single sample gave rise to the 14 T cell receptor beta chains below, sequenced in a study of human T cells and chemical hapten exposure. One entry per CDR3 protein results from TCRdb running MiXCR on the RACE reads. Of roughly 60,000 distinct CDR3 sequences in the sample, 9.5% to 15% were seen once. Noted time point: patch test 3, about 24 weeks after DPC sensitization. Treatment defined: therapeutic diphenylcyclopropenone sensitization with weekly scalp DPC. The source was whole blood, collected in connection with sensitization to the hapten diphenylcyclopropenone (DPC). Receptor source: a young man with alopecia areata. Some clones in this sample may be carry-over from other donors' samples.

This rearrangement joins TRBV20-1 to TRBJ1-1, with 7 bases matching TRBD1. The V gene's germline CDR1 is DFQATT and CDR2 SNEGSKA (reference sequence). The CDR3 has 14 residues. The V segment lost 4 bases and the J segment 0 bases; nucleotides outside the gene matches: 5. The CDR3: CSAITGTVNTEAFF. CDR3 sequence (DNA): TGCAGTGCTATAACCGGGACAGTGAACACTGAAGCTTTCTTT.

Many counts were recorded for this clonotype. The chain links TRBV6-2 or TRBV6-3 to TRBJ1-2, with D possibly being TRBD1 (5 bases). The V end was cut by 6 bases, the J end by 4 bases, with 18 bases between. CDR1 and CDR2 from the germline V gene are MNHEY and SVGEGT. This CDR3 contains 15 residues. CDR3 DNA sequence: TGTGCCAGCAGCCCCGGGGCGGTGAGATCCTATGGCTACACCTTC. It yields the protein CASSPGAVRSYGYTF.

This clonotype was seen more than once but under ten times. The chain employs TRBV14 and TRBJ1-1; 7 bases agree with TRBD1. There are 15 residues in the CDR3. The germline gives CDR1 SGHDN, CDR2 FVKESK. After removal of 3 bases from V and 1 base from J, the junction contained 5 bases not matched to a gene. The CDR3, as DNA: TGTGCCAGCAGCCAGAGACAGGGTACGAACACTGAAGCTTTCTTT. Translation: CASSQRQGTNTEAFF.

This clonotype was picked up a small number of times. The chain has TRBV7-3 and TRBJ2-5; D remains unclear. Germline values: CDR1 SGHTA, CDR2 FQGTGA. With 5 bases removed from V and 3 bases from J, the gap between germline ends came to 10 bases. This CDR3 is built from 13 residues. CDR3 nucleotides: TGTGCCAGCAGCCCAAGACGAGAAGAGACCCAGTACTTC. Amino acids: CASSPRREETQYF.

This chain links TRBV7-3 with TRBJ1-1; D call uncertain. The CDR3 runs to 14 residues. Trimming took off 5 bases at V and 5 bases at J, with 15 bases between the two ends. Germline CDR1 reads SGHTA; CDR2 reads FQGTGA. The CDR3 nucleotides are TGTGCCAGCAGCCCCCTGGCCCTGGTAACTGAAGCTTTCTTT. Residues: CASSPLALVTEAFF. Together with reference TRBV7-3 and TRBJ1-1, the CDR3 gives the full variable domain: GAGVSQTPSNKVTEKGKYVELRCDPISGHTALYWYRQSLGQGPEFLIYFQGTGAADDSGLPNDRFFAVRPEGSVSTLKIQRTERGDSAVYLCASSPLALVTEAFFGQGTRLTVV.

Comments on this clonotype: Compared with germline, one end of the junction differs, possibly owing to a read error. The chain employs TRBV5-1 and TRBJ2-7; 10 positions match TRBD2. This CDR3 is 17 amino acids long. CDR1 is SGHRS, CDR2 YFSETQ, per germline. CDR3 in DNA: TGCGCCAGCAGCACCGGGGCTAGCGGGGGTACCCTCTACGAGCAGTGCTTC. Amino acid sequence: CASSTGASGGTLYEQCF.

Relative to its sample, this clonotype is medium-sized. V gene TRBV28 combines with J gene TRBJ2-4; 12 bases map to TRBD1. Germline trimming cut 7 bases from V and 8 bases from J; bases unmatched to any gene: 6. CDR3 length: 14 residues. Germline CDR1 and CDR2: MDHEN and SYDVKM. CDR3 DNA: TGTGCCAGCATGTTAGGGACAGGGGGCTACATTCAGTACTTC. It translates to CASMLGTGGYIQYF.

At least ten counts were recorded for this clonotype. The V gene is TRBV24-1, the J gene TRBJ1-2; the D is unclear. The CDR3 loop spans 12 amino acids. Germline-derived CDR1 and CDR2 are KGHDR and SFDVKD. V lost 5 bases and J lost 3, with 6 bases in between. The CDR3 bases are TGTGCCACCAGTGGGGCTGACTATGGCTACACCTTC. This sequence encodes CATSGADYGYTF.

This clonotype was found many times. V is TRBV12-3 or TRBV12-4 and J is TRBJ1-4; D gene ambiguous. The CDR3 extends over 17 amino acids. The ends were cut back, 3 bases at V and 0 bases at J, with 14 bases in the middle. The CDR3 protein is CASSFFHAPTTNEKLFF. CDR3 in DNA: TGTGCCAGCAGTTTTTTCCATGCACCTACAACTAATGAAAAACTGTTTTTT.

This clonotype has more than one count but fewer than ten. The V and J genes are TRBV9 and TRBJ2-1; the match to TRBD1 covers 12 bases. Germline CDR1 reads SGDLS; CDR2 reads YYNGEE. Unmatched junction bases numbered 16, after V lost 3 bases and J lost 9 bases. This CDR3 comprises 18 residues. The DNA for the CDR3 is TGTGCCAGCAGCGATATCCGCGGGACAGGGGGCGTTTTGGGTGAGCAGTTCTTC. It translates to CASSDIRGTGGVLGEQFF.

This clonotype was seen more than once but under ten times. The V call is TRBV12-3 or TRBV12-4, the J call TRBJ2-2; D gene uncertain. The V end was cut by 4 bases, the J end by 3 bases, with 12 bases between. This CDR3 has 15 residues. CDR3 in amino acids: CASSSSTTYTGELFF. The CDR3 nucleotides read TGTGCCAGCAGTTCCTCGACAACCTACACCGGGGAGCTGTTTTTT.

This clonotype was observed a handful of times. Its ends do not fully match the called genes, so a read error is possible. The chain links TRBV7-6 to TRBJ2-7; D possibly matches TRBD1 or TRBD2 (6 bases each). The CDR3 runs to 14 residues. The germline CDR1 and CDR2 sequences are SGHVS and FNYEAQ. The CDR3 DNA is TGTGCCAGCAGCTTAGAGGGGGGCCTCCCGCCTCTGAACTTC. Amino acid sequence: CASSLEGGLPPLNF.

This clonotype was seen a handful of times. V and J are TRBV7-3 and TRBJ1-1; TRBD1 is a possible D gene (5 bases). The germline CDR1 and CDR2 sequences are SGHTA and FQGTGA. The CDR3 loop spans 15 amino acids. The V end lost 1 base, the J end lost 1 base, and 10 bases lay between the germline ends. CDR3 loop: CASSLMRGENTEAFF. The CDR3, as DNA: TGTGCCAGCAGCTTAATGAGGGGCGAGAACACTGAAGCTTTCTTT.

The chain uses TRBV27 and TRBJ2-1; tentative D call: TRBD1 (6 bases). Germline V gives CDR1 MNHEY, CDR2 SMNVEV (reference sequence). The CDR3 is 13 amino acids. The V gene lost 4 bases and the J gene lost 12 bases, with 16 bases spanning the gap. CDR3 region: CASSSYGQGRQFF. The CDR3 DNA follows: TGTGCCAGCAGTTCCTACGGGCAGGGGCGGCAGTTCTTC.